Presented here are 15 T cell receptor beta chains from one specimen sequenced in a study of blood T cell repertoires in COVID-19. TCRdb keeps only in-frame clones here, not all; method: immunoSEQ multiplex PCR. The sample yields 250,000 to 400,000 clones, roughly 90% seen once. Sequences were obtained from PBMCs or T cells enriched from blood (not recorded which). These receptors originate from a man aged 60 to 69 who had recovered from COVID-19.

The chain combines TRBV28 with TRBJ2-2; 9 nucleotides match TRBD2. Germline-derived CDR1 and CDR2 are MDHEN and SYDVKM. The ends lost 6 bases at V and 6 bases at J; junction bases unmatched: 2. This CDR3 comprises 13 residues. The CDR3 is CASSRLAAGELFF. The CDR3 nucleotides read TGTGCCAGCAGCAGACTAGCGGCCGGGGAGCTGTTTTTT.

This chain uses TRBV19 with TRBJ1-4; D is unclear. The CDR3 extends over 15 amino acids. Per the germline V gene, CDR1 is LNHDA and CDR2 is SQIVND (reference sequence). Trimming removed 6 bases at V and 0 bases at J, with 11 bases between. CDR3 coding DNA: TGTGCCAGTAGCCGAGGGAAGGCAACTAATGAAAAACTGTTTTTT. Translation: CASSRGKATNEKLFF.

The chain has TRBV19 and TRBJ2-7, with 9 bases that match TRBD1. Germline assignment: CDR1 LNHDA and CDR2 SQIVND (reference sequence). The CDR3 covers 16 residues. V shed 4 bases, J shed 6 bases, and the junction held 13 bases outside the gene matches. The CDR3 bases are TGTGCCAGTAGTAAACTACCGGGACAGGGATTTGTCGAGCAGTACTTC. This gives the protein CASSKLPGQGFVEQYF. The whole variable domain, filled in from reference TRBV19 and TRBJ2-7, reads DGGITQSPKYLFRKEGQNVTLSCEQNLNHDAMYWYRQDPGQGLRLIYYSQIVNDFQKGDIAEGYSVSREKKESFPLTVTSAQKNPTAFYLCASSKLPGQGFVEQYFGPGTRLTVT.

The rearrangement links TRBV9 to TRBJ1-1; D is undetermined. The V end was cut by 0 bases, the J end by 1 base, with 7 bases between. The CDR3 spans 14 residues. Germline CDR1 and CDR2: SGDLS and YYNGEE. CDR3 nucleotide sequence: TGTGCCAGCAGCGTAGAACAGCAGAACACTGAAGCTTTCTTT. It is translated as CASSVEQQNTEAFF.

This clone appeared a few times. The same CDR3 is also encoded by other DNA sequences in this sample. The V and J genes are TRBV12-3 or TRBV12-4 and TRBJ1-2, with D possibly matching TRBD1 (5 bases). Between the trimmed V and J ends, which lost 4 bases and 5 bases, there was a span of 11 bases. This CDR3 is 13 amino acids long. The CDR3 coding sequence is TGTGCCAGCAGTTCCCCCGGGGGTTATGGCTACACCTTC. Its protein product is CASSSPGGYGYTF.

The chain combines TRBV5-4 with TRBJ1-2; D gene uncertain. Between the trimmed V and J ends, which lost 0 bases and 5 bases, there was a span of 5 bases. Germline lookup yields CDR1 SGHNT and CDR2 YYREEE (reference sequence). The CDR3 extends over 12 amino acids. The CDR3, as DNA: TGTGCCAGCAGCTTGGACACGTATGGCTACACCTTC. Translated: CASSLDTYGYTF.

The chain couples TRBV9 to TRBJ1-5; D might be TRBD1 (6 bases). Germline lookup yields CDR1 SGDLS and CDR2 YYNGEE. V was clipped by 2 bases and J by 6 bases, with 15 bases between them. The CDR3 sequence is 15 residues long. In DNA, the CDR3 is TGTGCCAGCAGCGTCGGGGGGCGCCTCGGTCAGCCCCAGCATTTT. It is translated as CASSVGGRLGQPQHF.

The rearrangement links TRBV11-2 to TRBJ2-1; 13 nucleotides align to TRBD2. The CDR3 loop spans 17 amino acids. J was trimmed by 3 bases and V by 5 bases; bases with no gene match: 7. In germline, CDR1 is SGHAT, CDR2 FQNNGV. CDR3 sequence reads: CASSPRRTSGGYNEQFF. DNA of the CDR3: TGTGCCAGCAGCCCCCGTCGGACTAGCGGGGGCTACAATGAGCAGTTCTTC.

CDR3: CASSLRGIYGTDTQYF. The CDR3 region has the DNA TGTGCCAGCAGCTTAAGGGGAATTTACGGCACAGATACGCAGTATTTT. V is TRBV11-3 and J is TRBJ2-3; a weak D match, TRBD1 (5 bases). V was pared by 2 bases and J by 1 base, with 13 bases between. Germline lookup yields CDR1 SGHNT and CDR2 YENEEA. The CDR3 runs to 16 residues.

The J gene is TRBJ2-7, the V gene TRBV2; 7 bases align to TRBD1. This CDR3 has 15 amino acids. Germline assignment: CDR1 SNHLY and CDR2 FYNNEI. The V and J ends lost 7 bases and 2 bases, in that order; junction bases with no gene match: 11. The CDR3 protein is CASNFMTGFAYEQYF. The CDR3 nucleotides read TGTGCCAGCAACTTCATGACAGGGTTCGCCTACGAGCAGTACTTC.

The CDR3 reads CASSRRGRVIDTQYF. The CDR3 DNA is TGTGCCAGCTCAAGGAGAGGGAGGGTCATAGATACGCAGTATTTT. The chain joins TRBV18 to TRBJ2-3; 7 positions match TRBD2. Trimming cost V 5 bases and J 5 bases; bases outside gene matches: 10. The CDR3 sequence is 15 residues long. CDR1 and CDR2 from the germline V gene are KGHSH and LQKENI. Based on the CDR3 plus reference TRBV18 and TRBJ2-3, the full variable domain is NAGVMQNPRHLVRRRGQEARLRCSPMKGHSHVYWYRQLPEEGLKFMVYLQKENIIDESGMPKERFSAEFPKEGPSILRIQQVVRGDSAAYFCASSRRGRVIDTQYFGPGTRLTVL.

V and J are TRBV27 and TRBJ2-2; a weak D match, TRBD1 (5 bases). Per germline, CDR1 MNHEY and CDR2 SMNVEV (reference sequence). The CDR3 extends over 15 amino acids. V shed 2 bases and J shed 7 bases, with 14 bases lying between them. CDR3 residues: CASSLRAGRGGELFF. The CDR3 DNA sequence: TGTGCCAGCAGTTTACGGGCAGGGCGCGGCGGGGAGCTGTTTTTT.

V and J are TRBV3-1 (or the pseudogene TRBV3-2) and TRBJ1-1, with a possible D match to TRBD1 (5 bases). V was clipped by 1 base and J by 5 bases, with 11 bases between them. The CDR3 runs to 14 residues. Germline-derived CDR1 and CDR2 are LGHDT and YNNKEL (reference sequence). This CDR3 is CASSQGRVRTEAFF. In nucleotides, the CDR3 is TGTGCCAGCAGCCAAGGCAGGGTGAGGACTGAAGCTTTCTTT.

The DNA of the CDR3 is TGTGCCAGCAGTTTAAAACAAGGGACAGGGCTTGAAAAACTGTTTTTT. Translating gives CASSLKQGTGLEKLFF. This chain joins TRBV27 and TRBJ1-4; 9 nucleotides agree with TRBD1. The CDR3 has 16 amino acids. Germline lookup yields CDR1 MNHEY and CDR2 SMNVEV (reference sequence). The J segment lost 7 bases and the V segment lost 2 bases, leaving 8 bases of the junction unmatched.

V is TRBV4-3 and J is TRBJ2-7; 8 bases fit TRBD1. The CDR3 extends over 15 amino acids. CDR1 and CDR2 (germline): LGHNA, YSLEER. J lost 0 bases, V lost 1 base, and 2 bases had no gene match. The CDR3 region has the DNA TGCGCCAGCAGCCAAGGGACAGGGAGCTCCTACGAGCAGTACTTC. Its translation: CASSQGTGSSYEQYF.